These 32 T cell receptor beta chains came from one sample sequenced in a study of response to subunit inactivated influenza vaccine. From the RT-PCR reads, TCRdb called clonotypes with MiXCR, one entry per CDR3 protein. Among hundreds of thousands of distinct CDR3 sequences listed, roughly 22% were seen once. Source: PBMCs from blood, taken 21 months after vaccination. The origin of the receptors is a man aged 50 to 75 who received an inactivated influenza vaccine.

The table lists this clonotype with a few counts. V gene TRBV27 combines with J gene TRBJ1-5; a possible D gene is TRBD1 (5 bases). This CDR3 has 18 residues. The germline CDR1 and CDR2 sequences are MNHEY and SMNVEV (reference sequence). V lost 2 bases, J lost 2 bases, and 19 bases lay in between. Written as DNA, the CDR3 is TGTGCCAGCAGTTTACTTTGGGACGGCCAGAGGGGCAATCAGCCCCAGCATTTT. Protein product: CASSLLWDGQRGNQPQHF.

This chain joins TRBV7-2 and TRBJ1-6, with D hard to call. The CDR3 sequence is 16 residues long. Per the germline V gene, CDR1 is SGHTA and CDR2 is FQGNSA. V shed 1 base and J shed 3 bases, with 10 bases lying between them. The CDR3 loop reads CASSLGRQNYNSPLHF. Here the CDR3 DNA reads TGTGCCAGCAGCTTAGGACGGCAGAACTATAATTCACCCCTCCACTTT.

The chain combines TRBV27 with TRBJ1-4; no clear D gene. Germline V gene data show CDR1 as MNHEY and CDR2 as SMNVEV (reference sequence). With 2 bases removed from V and 7 bases from J, the gap between germline ends came to 11 bases. This CDR3 region has 14 residues. The CDR3 here is CASSLTTNVEKLFF. The CDR3, as DNA: TGTGCCAGCAGTTTAACCACAAATGTTGAAAAACTGTTTTTT.

This clonotype occurred many times. The chain recombines TRBV5-8 with TRBJ1-5; no reliable D call. Trimming stripped 0 bases from V and 5 bases from J, with 3 bases between. The V gene's germline CDR1 is SGHTS and CDR2 YDEGEE. The CDR3 is made up of 12 amino acids. CDR3 sequence reads: CASSLVDQPQHF. The CDR3 DNA follows: TGTGCCAGCAGCTTGGTGGATCAGCCCCAGCATTTT.

This clonotype was recorded a few times. This rearrangement joins TRBV4-3 to TRBJ1-2, with 7 nucleotides matching TRBD1. The V gene's germline CDR1 is LGHNA and CDR2 YSLEER. V was clipped by 4 bases and J by 1 base; unmatched bases: 12. This CDR3 region has 17 residues. CDR3 DNA sequence: TGCGCCAGCAGCCGAACGGGACAGTCAATTATTAACTATGGCTACACCTTC. Its translation is CASSRTGQSIINYGYTF.

This clonotype was counted ten times or more. The chain combines TRBV4-3 with TRBJ1-1; the D is unclear. Trimming removed 2 bases from V and 1 base from J, with 5 bases in between. Germline loops: CDR1 LGHNA, CDR2 YSLEER. The CDR3 sequence is 13 residues long. The CDR3: CASSQQQNTEAFF. The CDR3 DNA follows: TGCGCCAGCAGCCAACAACAGAACACTGAAGCTTTCTTT.

The gene calls are TRBV7-9 and TRBJ1-2; D is undetermined. The CDR3 is 13 residues long. V dropped 2 bases and J dropped 8 bases, with 12 bases sitting between them. Germline loops: CDR1 SEHNR, CDR2 FQNEAQ (reference sequence). This CDR3 reads CASSLSSGLGYTF. CDR3 in DNA: TGTGCCAGCAGCTTATCATCCGGGCTCGGCTACACCTTC.

Regarding this clonotype: A much larger clone differs by one base, so this may be a read error. The chain employs TRBV28 and TRBJ1-2; TRBD1 might be the D (6 bases). The length of the CDR3 is 19 residues. Trimming pared 5 bases from V and 0 bases from J, leaving 25 bases between. The V gene's germline CDR1 is MDHEN and CDR2 SYDVKM. The CDR3 sequence is CASSSSGWRGETSNYGYTF. CDR3 nucleotide sequence: TGTGCCAGCAGTAGCTCTGGTTGGAGGGGGGAAACTTCTAACTATGGCTACACCTTC.

This clonotype came up many times. The gene calls are TRBV2 and TRBJ1-2, with TRBD1 matching 7 bases. This CDR3 has 13 residues. The germline V gene encodes CDR1 SNHLY and CDR2 FYNNEI. The V gene end was trimmed by 0 bases and the J gene end by 5 bases; junction bases not matched to a gene: 0. The CDR3 sequence is CASSEATGYGYTF. The DNA of the CDR3 is TGTGCCAGCAGTGAAGCGACAGGGTATGGCTACACCTTC.

This clonotype was picked up a small number of times. The chain joins TRBV6-6 to TRBJ2-2; the match to TRBD1 covers 7 bases. Germline-derived CDR1 and CDR2 are MNHNY and SVGAGI (reference sequence). There are 13 residues in the CDR3. V was pared by 6 bases and J by 7 bases, with 5 bases of the junction left unmatched. CDR3 loop: CASRTGAVGELFF. In nucleotides, the CDR3 is TGTGCCAGCAGAACAGGGGCGGTCGGGGAGCTGTTTTTT.

This clonotype appeared a few times. The chain joins TRBV28 to TRBJ1-2; 7 nucleotides agree with TRBD1. The CDR3 consists of 13 residues. The germline CDR1 and CDR2 sequences are MDHEN and SYDVKM. Unmatched junction bases numbered 12, after V lost 10 bases and J lost 7 bases. The CDR3 loop is CAITRTGLFGYTF. DNA for the CDR3: TGTGCCATTACGAGGACAGGCCTTTTTGGCTACACCTTC.

A note on this clonotype: The conserved final phenylalanine or tryptophan is absent from the CDR3, which likely points to a read error. The V gene is TRBV20-1, the J gene TRBJ1-3; no definite D call. The CDR3 is 16 amino acids. Germline V lookup: CDR1 DFQATT, CDR2 SNEGSKA (reference sequence). Trimming pared 6 bases from V and 0 bases from J, leaving 18 bases between. The CDR3 loop is CSARGKGVYSGNTIYL. CDR3 coding DNA: TGCAGTGCCCGAGGGAAAGGCGTTTACTCTGGAAACACCATATATCTT.

The chain employs TRBV4-3 and TRBJ1-4, with no clear D. V lost 0 bases and J 8 bases, leaving 16 bases between the germline ends. CDR3 length: 16 amino acids. The germline V gene encodes CDR1 LGHNA and CDR2 YSLEER. The DNA for the CDR3 is TGCGCCAGCAGCCAAGATTCGGCGGGCTCTGGGGAAAAACTGTTTTTT. Its translation: CASSQDSAGSGEKLFF.

In nucleotides, the CDR3 is TGTGCCAGCAGTTTTACCGGGACTAGCGATGAGACCCAGTACTTC. Translated, it gives CASSFTGTSDETQYF. This chain joins TRBV27 and TRBJ2-5, with TRBD2 matching over 10 bases. The V gene end was trimmed by 3 bases and the J gene end by 5 bases; junction bases not matched to a gene: 6. The CDR3 length is 15 residues. Germline CDR1 MNHEY, CDR2 SMNVEV (reference sequence).

V is TRBV28 and J is TRBJ2-5; TRBD1 matches 9 bases. Germline lookup yields CDR1 MDHEN and CDR2 SYDVKM. This CDR3 comprises 16 residues. Unmatched junction bases numbered 7, after V lost 2 bases and J lost 3 bases. CDR3 DNA sequence: TGTGCCAGCAGTTTAGGGGACAGGGCCCTAGAAGAGACCCAGTACTTC. Translation: CASSLGDRALEETQYF.

The rearrangement uses TRBV10-3 and TRBJ2-3; no clear D gene. CDR3 length: 13 amino acids. V dropped 4 bases and J dropped 2 bases, with 7 bases sitting between them. Per germline, CDR1 ENHRY and CDR2 SYGVKD. CDR3 region: CAISGGTTDTQYF. CDR3 nucleotide sequence: TGTGCCATCAGTGGCGGAACCACAGATACGCAGTATTTT.

This clonotype turned up a few times. The chain carries TRBV3-1 and TRBJ2-7; D not resolved. CDR1 and CDR2 (germline): LGHDT, YNNKEL (reference sequence). Trimming removed 0 bases at V and 6 bases at J, with 9 bases between. CDR3 length: 13 amino acids. This chain's CDR3 is CASSQDRYGEQYF. The CDR3 DNA follows: TGTGCCAGCAGCCAAGACCGATATGGCGAGCAGTACTTC.

This clonotype has a handful of counts. The rearrangement joins TRBV4-3 to TRBJ2-5, with D maybe TRBD1 (6 bases). This CDR3 is built from 15 residues. Germline CDR1 and CDR2: LGHNA and YSLEER. V was pared by 3 bases and J by 0 bases, with 11 bases between. CDR3 coding DNA: TGCGCCAGCAGCCACCTGGGGGCGAACCAAGAGACCCAGTACTTC. This encodes CASSHLGANQETQYF.

J is TRBJ1-1 and V is TRBV5-1; D not resolved. This CDR3 region has 14 residues. V was cut by 0 bases and J by 4 bases, with 10 bases left in between. The V gene's germline CDR1 is SGHRS and CDR2 YFSETQ. The CDR3 coding sequence is TGCGCCAGCAGCTTGGGTCCCCCGGGCACTGAAGCTTTCTTT. The encoded protein is CASSLGPPGTEAFF.

The V gene is TRBV7-8, the J gene TRBJ1-4; TRBD1 matches at 7 bases. V trimming: 5 bases; J trimming: 7 bases; junction bases outside the gene matches: 13. Germline V CDR1 and CDR2: SGHVS, FQNEAQ. This CDR3 comprises 16 residues. The CDR3 here is CASSPTWDSASEKLFF. The CDR3 DNA sequence: TGTGCCAGCAGCCCTACCTGGGACAGCGCTAGTGAAAAACTGTTTTTT.

This chain joins TRBV5-8 and TRBJ2-3; tentatively, D is TRBD1 or TRBD2 (5 bases each). The V end lost 4 bases, the J end lost 3 bases, and 18 bases lay between the germline ends. Germline assignment: CDR1 SGHTS and CDR2 YDEGEE. CDR3 length: 16 amino acids. This CDR3 reads CASSVGTTYGTDTQYF. The CDR3 region has the DNA TGTGCCAGCAGCGTTGGGACCACTTACGGGACAGATACGCAGTATTTT.

The chain employs TRBV20-1 and TRBJ2-3; TRBD1 is a possible D gene (6 bases). Germline lookup yields CDR1 DFQATT and CDR2 SNEGSKA (reference sequence). V lost 3 bases and J lost 6, with 16 bases in between. This CDR3 has 14 amino acids. The CDR3 is CSASGRGVADTQYF. CDR3 DNA sequence: TGCAGTGCTAGCGGCAGGGGAGTAGCGGATACGCAGTATTTT.

Only one count was recorded for this clonotype. The chain employs TRBV29-1 and TRBJ2-2; D gene unclear. V lost 1 base and J 5 bases, leaving 5 bases between the germline ends. This CDR3 has 12 amino acids. The germline V gene has CDR1 SQVTM and CDR2 ANQGSEA. DNA of the CDR3: TGCAGCGTTGAAGGGGTTACCGGGGAGCTGTTTTTT. This sequence encodes CSVEGVTGELFF.

The J gene is TRBJ2-1, the V gene TRBV7-2; 11 positions match TRBD2. Germline lookup yields CDR1 SGHTA and CDR2 FQGNSA. J lost 9 bases, V lost 5 bases, and 12 bases had no gene match. The CDR3 sequence is 16 residues long. In nucleotides, the CDR3 is TGTGCCAGCAGCCTAGTCATAGCGGGAGGGCTTGGTGAGCAGTTCTTC. This encodes CASSLVIAGGLGEQFF.

The gene calls are TRBV12-3 or TRBV12-4 and TRBJ1-5; TRBD1 agrees at 7 bases. This CDR3 is built from 16 residues. The V gene end was trimmed by 4 bases and the J gene end by 0 bases; junction bases not matched to a gene: 6. The CDR3 nucleotides are TGTGCCAGCAGTTCCTTGACAGGGTATAGCAATCAGCCCCAGCATTTT. Translating it yields CASSSLTGYSNQPQHF.

This clonotype occurred a few times. The genes are TRBV30 and TRBJ1-1; D not certain. This CDR3 region has 11 residues. V lost 4 bases and J 5 bases, leaving 8 bases between the germline ends. Germline V CDR1 and CDR2: GTSNPN, SVGIG (reference sequence). The CDR3 region has the DNA TGTGCCTGGAAAGGTGGAACTGAAGCTTTCTTT. It encodes CAWKGGTEAFF.

This clonotype occurred a few times. The chain links TRBV7-9 to TRBJ1-6; D ambiguous. In germline, CDR1 is SEHNR, CDR2 FQNEAQ (reference sequence). V lost 4 bases, J lost 10 bases, and 14 bases lay in between. CDR3 length equals 14 residues. CDR3 protein: CASSSGRLSSPLHF. The CDR3 nucleotides read TGTGCCAGCAGCTCAGGACGTTTAAGCTCACCCCTCCACTTT.

J is TRBJ1-6 and V is TRBV12-3 or TRBV12-4; D remains unclear. With 3 bases removed from V and 10 bases from J, the gap between germline ends came to 7 bases. The CDR3 covers 12 residues. The CDR3 nucleotides are TGTGCCAGCAGTTTTAGTGGGTCACCCCTCCACTTT. Translating gives CASSFSGSPLHF.

The chain carries TRBV11-2 and TRBJ2-3; a weak D match, TRBD2 (7 bases). This CDR3 is 15 amino acids long. The V end lost 5 bases, the J end lost 5 bases, and 17 bases lay between the germline ends. Germline CDR1 and CDR2: SGHAT and FQNNGV. The CDR3 sequence: CASSQEGGGVDTQYF. CDR3 in DNA: TGTGCCAGCAGCCAGGAGGGGGGGGGCGTAGATACGCAGTATTTT.

The rearrangement links TRBV20-1 to TRBJ1-1, with 7 nucleotides matching TRBD1. J was trimmed by 9 bases and V by 1 base; bases with no gene match: 8. CDR1 and CDR2 from the germline V gene are DFQATT and SNEGSKA (reference sequence). The CDR3 is 13 residues long. The CDR3 reads CSARGRTGEKAFF. The DNA for the CDR3 is TGCAGTGCTAGAGGTCGGACAGGAGAGAAAGCTTTCTTT.

The gene calls are TRBV11-2 and TRBJ2-3; D is undetermined. Trimming took off 1 base at V and 7 bases at J, with 6 bases between the two ends. Germline-derived CDR1 and CDR2 are SGHAT and FQNNGV. The CDR3 has 12 residues. DNA for the CDR3: TGTGCCAGCAGCTTAGTTCCGAATACGCAGTATTTT. Amino acid sequence: CASSLVPNTQYF.

This clonotype is a singleton in its sample. This likely comes from a read error, as the CDR3 has no conserved phenylalanine or tryptophan at its end. The chain joins TRBV12-3 or TRBV12-4 to TRBJ1-1, with D possibly matching TRBD1 (5 bases). V dropped 2 bases and J dropped 1 base, with 8 bases sitting between them. CDR3 length equals 14 residues. This chain's CDR3 is CASSLNDRNTEAFI. In nucleotides, the CDR3 is TGTGCCAGCAGTTTAAATGACAGGAACACTGAAGCTTTCATT.